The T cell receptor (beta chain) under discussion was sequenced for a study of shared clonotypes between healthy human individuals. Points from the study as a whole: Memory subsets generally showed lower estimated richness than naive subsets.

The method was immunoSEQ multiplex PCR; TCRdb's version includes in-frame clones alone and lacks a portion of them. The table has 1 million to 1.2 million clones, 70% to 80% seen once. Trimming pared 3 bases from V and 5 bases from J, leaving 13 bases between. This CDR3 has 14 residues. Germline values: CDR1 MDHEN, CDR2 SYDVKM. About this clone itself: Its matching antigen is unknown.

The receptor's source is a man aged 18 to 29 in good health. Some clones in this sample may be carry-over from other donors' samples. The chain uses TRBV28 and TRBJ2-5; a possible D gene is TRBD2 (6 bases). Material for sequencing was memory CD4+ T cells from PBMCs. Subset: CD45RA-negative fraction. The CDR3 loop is CASSFIRGSETQYF. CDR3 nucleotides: TGTGCCAGCAGTTTTATCCGGGGGTCGGAGACCCAGTACTTC. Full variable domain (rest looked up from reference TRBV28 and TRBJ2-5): DVKVTQSSRYLVKRTGEKVFLECVQDMDHENMFWYRQDPGLGLRLIYFSYDVKMKEKGDIPEGYSVSREKKERFSLILESASTNQTSMYLCASSFIRGSETQYFGPGTRLLVL.